This T cell receptor (beta chain) stems from a study of T-cell memory formation after mild COVID-19. Study background: The TCR clusters were mostly specific to one donor.

This clonotype was seen repeatedly, ten times or more. Its antigen is unidentified. CDR1 and CDR2 (germline): KGHDR, SFDVKD. This CDR3 has 14 amino acids. V lost 3 bases, J lost 4 bases, and 2 bases stayed unmatched. Each CDR3 protein gets one entry after TCRdb re-called the 5' RACE reads with MiXCR. This table holds around 430,000 distinct CDR3 sequences, 16% found once. Findings and limits, study-wide: CM and EM subsets held most contracting CD4+ clones; EMRA held CD8+ ones.

Material for sequencing was PBMCs or a T cell subset sorted from them (not recorded which). The chain uses TRBV24-1 and TRBJ1-2, with 9 bases identical to TRBD1. This TCR was sampled from a man aged 18 to 30 who had mild COVID-19 (a few samples of this study predate the infection). Cell type and time point are not known. CDR3 sequence reads: CATSDRDRAYGYTF. The CDR3 nucleotides read TGTGCCACCAGTGATCGGGACAGGGCCTATGGCTACACCTTC.